Below, 22 T cell receptor beta chains from the same sample are listed, as sequenced in a study of shared T cell receptors in the human thymus (dated by TCRdb to the early 2020s). Receptor libraries were prepared by the immunoSEQ multiplex PCR assay. TCRdb stores this immuneACCESS table with in-frame sequences only. Part of the clones is absent; in the studies checked, under half of the shortfall reflects unresolved V genes, and no reason is known for the rest. Across this sample there are under 450,000 clones, with 95% seen only once. 0.015% to 0.025% of the sample is held by the ten biggest clonotypes. Sequencing was carried out using thymocytes. The receptor source for this set is a human donor.

The chain joins TRBV2 to TRBJ2-7, with 10 positions matching TRBD2. Germline V lookup: CDR1 SNHLY, CDR2 FYNNEI. Trimming took 4 bases from V and 3 from J; bases not matched to a gene: 21. The CDR3 has 20 amino acids. CDR3 in amino acids: CASSAGSVRASGSQNYEQYF. Written as DNA, the CDR3 is TGTGCCAGCAGTGCTGGGTCAGTCCGAGCTAGCGGGAGCCAGAACTACGAGCAGTACTTC. The full variable domain, completed using reference TRBV2 and TRBJ2-7, is EPEVTQTPSHQVTQMGQEVILRCVPISNHLYFYWYRQILGQKVEFLVSFYNNEISEKSEIFDDQFSVERPDGSNFTLKIRSTKLEDSAMYFCASSAGSVRASGSQNYEQYFGPGTRLTVT.

This clone was picked up one time. The chain couples TRBV7-2 to TRBJ2-1; 9 nucleotides line up with TRBD1. The germline gives CDR1 SGHTA, CDR2 FQGNSA. V shed 3 bases and J 5 bases; nucleotides not matched to a gene: 8. This CDR3 is built from 16 residues. CDR3 in DNA: TGTGCCAGCAGCTTGCCTTCGGGGACAGGGAACAATGAGCAGTTCTTC. Amino acid sequence: CASSLPSGTGNNEQFF. Together with reference TRBV7-2 and TRBJ2-1, the CDR3 gives the full variable domain: GAGVSQSPSNKVTEKGKDVELRCDPISGHTALYWYRQSLGQGLEFLIYFQGNSAPDKSGLPSDRFSAERTGGSVSTLTIQRTQQEDSAVYLCASSLPSGTGNNEQFFGPGTRLTVL.

The rearrangement joins TRBV7-2 to TRBJ2-5, with 11 nucleotides matching TRBD2. From germline, CDR1 is SGHTA and CDR2 FQGNSA. After removal of 6 bases from V and 2 bases from J, the junction contained 8 bases not matched to a gene. This CDR3 spans 16 amino acids. CDR3 residues: CASSLRRLAGQETQYF. CDR3 sequence (DNA): TGTGCCAGCAGTTTACGCAGACTAGCGGGACAAGAGACCCAGTACTTC. The full variable domain, rest sourced from reference TRBV7-2 and TRBJ2-5, is GAGVSQSPSNKVTEKGKDVELRCDPISGHTALYWYRQSLGQGLEFLIYFQGNSAPDKSGLPSDRFSAERTGGSVSTLTIQRTQQEDSAVYLCASSLRRLAGQETQYFGPGTRLLVL.

The J gene is TRBJ1-3, the V gene TRBV11-2, with 9 bases aligning to TRBD1. CDR1 and CDR2 from the germline V gene are SGHAT and FQNNGV. After removal of 3 bases from V and 5 bases from J, the junction contained 5 bases not matched to a gene. This CDR3 has 15 amino acids. CDR3 region: CASSLGTGWRNTIYF. CDR3 bases: TGTGCCAGCAGCTTGGGGACAGGGTGGAGAAACACCATATATTTT.

Regarding this clone: The junction departs from the called germline gene at one end, perhaps through a read error. The chain is built from TRBV29-1 and TRBJ1-2; no clear D gene. CDR1 is SQVTM and CDR2 is ANQGSEA in the germline V gene. The CDR3 covers 12 residues. Here the CDR3 reads CSVAARNCGYTF. CDR3 nucleotide sequence: TGCAGCGTTGCCGCCAGGAACTGTGGCTACACCTTC. The whole variable domain, remainder taken from reference TRBV29-1 and TRBJ1-2, is SAVISQKPSRDICQRGTSLTIQCQVDSQVTMMFWYRQQPGQSLTLIATANQGSEATYESGFVIDKFPISRPNLTFSTLTVSNMSPEDSSIYLCSVAARNCGYTFGSGTRLTVV.

The chain has TRBV19 and TRBJ1-1; D call uncertain. The germline V gene encodes CDR1 LNHDA and CDR2 SQIVND (reference sequence). This CDR3 has 12 amino acids. V dropped 8 bases and J dropped 3 bases, with 10 bases sitting between them. The CDR3 sequence: CASHSIDTEAFF. The CDR3 DNA is TGTGCCAGTCACTCCATCGACACTGAAGCTTTCTTT.

The CDR3 nucleotides are TGTGCCAGCAGCTTGGTACGACCCCCCCGATACAATGAGCAGTTCTTC. This codes for CASSLVRPPRYNEQFF. The chain employs TRBV5-6 and TRBJ2-1; no reliable D call. The length of the CDR3 is 16 residues. Germline V gives CDR1 SGHDT, CDR2 YYEEEE. Trimming took off 0 bases at V and 4 bases at J, with 14 bases between the two ends.

The rearrangement links TRBV6-1 to TRBJ2-1; the D gene is possibly TRBD2 (6 bases). CDR1 MNHNS and CDR2 SASEGT come from the germline V gene. Trimming shortened V by 7 bases and J by 8 bases, and 21 bases separated the two germline ends. The CDR3 covers 15 residues. DNA for the CDR3: TGTGCCAGCAAACGCGTGCGGGAATATGGGGATGAGCAGTTCTTC. Protein sequence: CASKRVREYGDEQFF.

This clone has only one observation. J is TRBJ2-7 and V is TRBV4-1; D may be TRBD2 (6 bases). Trimming pared 0 bases from V and 0 bases from J, leaving 12 bases between. CDR1 is MGHRA and CDR2 is YSYEKL in the germline V gene. This CDR3 contains 16 residues. In DNA form, the CDR3 reads TGCGCCAGCAGCCAAGATGACCTAGCGAACTCCTACGAGCAGTACTTC. It translates to CASSQDDLANSYEQYF.

The V gene is TRBV11-2, the J gene TRBJ2-1, with a weak D call TRBD2 (6 bases). CDR1 SGHAT and CDR2 FQNNGV come from the germline V gene. Deletions cut 5 bases from V and 5 bases from J, with 16 bases between. CDR3 length: 15 residues. CDR3 loop: CASSPLAPVDNEQFF. CDR3 in DNA: TGTGCCAGCAGCCCCCTAGCGCCTGTGGACAATGAGCAGTTCTTC.

This clone was counted only a few times. The rearrangement uses TRBV10-1 and TRBJ1-2, with 7 bases lining up with TRBD1. Germline assignment: CDR1 WNHNN and CDR2 SYGVQD (reference sequence). The trim removed 4 bases at V and 3 bases at J, leaving 5 bases unmatched. The CDR3 loop spans 14 amino acids. The CDR3 DNA sequence: TGCGCCAGCAGTGGAGGGGGCACCGACTATGGCTACACCTTC. This encodes CASSGGGTDYGYTF.

The rearrangement uses TRBV4-3 and TRBJ1-4; D is possibly TRBD1 (6 bases). The CDR3 loop spans 15 amino acids. V shed 1 base and J shed 3 bases, with 9 bases lying between them. Germline CDR1 reads LGHNA; CDR2 reads YSLEER. The CDR3 nucleotides are TGCGCCAGCAGCCAAGTGGGACATCCTAATGAAAAACTGTTTTTT. Translated: CASSQVGHPNEKLFF.

This clone showed up just once. The chain employs TRBV27 and TRBJ2-1, with D possibly being TRBD1 (6 bases). V was pared by 5 bases and J by 3 bases, with 11 bases between. CDR3 length equals 14 residues. Germline V gene data show CDR1 as MNHEY and CDR2 as SMNVEV (reference sequence). The chain's CDR3 is CASSRGSLYNEQFF. The CDR3 region has the DNA TGTGCCAGCAGTAGGGGGAGCCTCTACAATGAGCAGTTCTTC.

The chain recombines TRBV6-5 with TRBJ2-5; D possibly corresponds to TRBD2 (5 bases). Germline loops: CDR1 MNHEY, CDR2 SVGAGI. CDR3 length: 13 amino acids. V lost 5 bases to trimming and J lost 3 bases, with 10 bases between them. The CDR3 region has the DNA TGTGCCAGCAGTATAGGACTGAAAGAGACCCAGTACTTC. Translating it yields CASSIGLKETQYF.

The chain links TRBV28 to TRBJ2-1; no reliable D call. Germline V lookup: CDR1 MDHEN, CDR2 SYDVKM. CDR3 length equals 13 residues. V was trimmed by 5 bases and J by 4 bases, leaving 9 bases between them. The CDR3: CASSLARYNEQFF. In nucleotides, the CDR3 is TGTGCCAGCAGTCTGGCCCGGTACAATGAGCAGTTCTTC.

CDR3 loop: CASSQEDRGDIQYF. In DNA form, the CDR3 reads TGTGCCAGCAGCCAAGAAGATCGTGGAGACATTCAGTACTTC. This chain joins TRBV14 and TRBJ2-4, with D hard to call. V lost 0 bases and J 8 bases, leaving 11 bases between the germline ends. The CDR3 has 14 residues. In germline, CDR1 is SGHDN, CDR2 FVKESK.

The chain is built from TRBV6-6 and TRBJ1-4, with a weak D call TRBD1 (6 bases). V was clipped by 7 bases and J by 8 bases, with 17 bases between them. The CDR3 spans 14 residues. The germline CDR1 and CDR2 sequences are MNHNY and SVGAGI (reference sequence). CDR3 in amino acids: CASTPRGDGEKLFF. The CDR3, as DNA: TGTGCCAGCACCCCGAGGGGGGATGGCGAAAAACTGTTTTTT.

The chain couples TRBV29-1 to TRBJ1-1, with D possibly being TRBD1 (5 bases). This CDR3 comprises 12 residues. Germline CDR1 SQVTM, CDR2 ANQGSEA. The ends were cut back, 3 bases at V and 8 bases at J, with 13 bases in the middle. The CDR3 DNA reads TGCAGCGTTGATGGGGACCGCTCAGAAGCTTTCTTT. It translates to CSVDGDRSEAFF.

The sample holds one count of this clone. The rearrangement joins TRBV2 to TRBJ2-7; the match to TRBD1 covers 8 bases. There are 13 residues in the CDR3. J was trimmed by 2 bases and V by 6 bases; bases with no gene match: 3. In germline, CDR1 is SNHLY, CDR2 FYNNEI. The CDR3 loop is CASRGDRTYEQYF. DNA for the CDR3: TGTGCCAGCAGGGGGGACAGGACCTACGAGCAGTACTTC.

The chain's CDR3 is CASSLRLAETLEQYF. CDR3 DNA: TGTGCCAGCAGTCTTCGACTAGCGGAAACCCTCGAGCAGTACTTC. The chain links TRBV27 to TRBJ2-7, with TRBD2 matching 9 bases. CDR3 length: 15 amino acids. With V trimmed by 5 bases and J by 6 bases, 11 bases remained unmatched. The germline V gene has CDR1 MNHEY and CDR2 SMNVEV (reference sequence).

The CDR3 here is CASSYPGLDSRLQYF. The DNA for the CDR3 is TGTGCCAGCAGCTATCCGGGACTAGATTCTCGTCTGCAGTACTTC. This chain connects TRBV7-2 to TRBJ2-7; TRBD2 aligns across 8 bases. V was clipped by 4 bases and J by 9 bases; unmatched bases: 14. The CDR3 is 15 amino acids. The germline CDR1 and CDR2 sequences are SGHTA and FQGNSA.

CDR3 residues: CASSFIGSYGMNTEAFF. In nucleotides, the CDR3 is TGTGCCAGCAGTTTCATAGGGAGCTACGGCATGAACACTGAAGCTTTCTTT. The chain combines TRBV27 with TRBJ1-1; D remains ambiguous. Trimming pared 3 bases from V and 0 bases from J, leaving 17 bases between. The CDR3 runs to 17 residues. Germline V gene data show CDR1 as MNHEY and CDR2 as SMNVEV (reference sequence).